This T cell receptor beta chain was identified in a study of cytotoxic CD8 clonotypes in ibrutinib-treated CLL. Deletions cut 0 bases from V and 4 bases from J, with 15 bases between. This CDR3 has 15 residues. Germline V CDR1 and CDR2: GTSNPN, SVGIG (reference sequence). Profiling relied on immunoSEQ multiplex PCR, and the TCRdb table lists in-frame clones only, not all of them. The table shows some 84,000 clones, with about 86% occurring only once. This chain uses TRBV30 with TRBJ1-2, with D unclear. This TCR derives from a human donor with chronic lymphocytic leukemia. The sequencing used PBMCs, collected before ibrutinib treatment. This chain's CDR3 is CAWSVLPDGPYGYTF. As DNA, the CDR3 is TGTGCCTGGAGTGTACTACCGGACGGTCCCTATGGCTACACCTTC. The full variable domain, with the rest looked up from reference TRBV30 and TRBJ1-2, is SQTIHQWPATLVQPVGSPLSLECTVEGTSNPNLYWYRQAAGRGLQLLFYSVGIGQISSEVPQNLSASRPQDRQFILSSKKLLLSDSGFYLCAWSVLPDGPYGYTFGSGTRLTVV.